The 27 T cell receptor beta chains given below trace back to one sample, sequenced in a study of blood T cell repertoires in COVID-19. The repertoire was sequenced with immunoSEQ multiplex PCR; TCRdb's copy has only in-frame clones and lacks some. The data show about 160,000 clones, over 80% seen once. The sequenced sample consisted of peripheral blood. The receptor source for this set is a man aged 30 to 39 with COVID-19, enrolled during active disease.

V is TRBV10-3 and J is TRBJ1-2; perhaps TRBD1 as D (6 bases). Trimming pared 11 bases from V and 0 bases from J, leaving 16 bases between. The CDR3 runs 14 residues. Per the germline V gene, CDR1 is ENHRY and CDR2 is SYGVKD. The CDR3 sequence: CAVDQGNTNYGYTF. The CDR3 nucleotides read TGTGCCGTAGACCAGGGGAATACTAACTATGGCTACACCTTC.

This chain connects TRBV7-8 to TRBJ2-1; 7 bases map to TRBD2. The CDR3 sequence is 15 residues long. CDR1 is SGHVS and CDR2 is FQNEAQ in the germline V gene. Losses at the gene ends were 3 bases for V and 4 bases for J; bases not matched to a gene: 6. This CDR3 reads CASSFRGDGYNEQFF. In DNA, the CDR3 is TGTGCCAGCAGCTTTCGGGGGGACGGTTACAATGAGCAGTTCTTC.

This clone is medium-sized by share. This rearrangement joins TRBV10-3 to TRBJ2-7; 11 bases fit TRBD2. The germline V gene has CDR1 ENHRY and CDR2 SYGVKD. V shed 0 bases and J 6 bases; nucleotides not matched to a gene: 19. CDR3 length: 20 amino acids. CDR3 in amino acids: CAISESKRTSGFVVFGEQYF. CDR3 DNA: TGTGCCATCAGTGAGTCGAAACGGACTAGCGGGTTCGTGGTGTTTGGCGAGCAGTACTTC.

The CDR3 DNA sequence: TGTGCCAGCAGCTGGGCATATGGCTACACCTTC. Its translation: CASSWAYGYTF. This sequence joins TRBV7-2 and TRBJ1-2; D call uncertain. The CDR3 is 11 amino acids. Germline assignment: CDR1 SGHTA and CDR2 FQGNSA. The V and J ends lost 4 bases and 5 bases respectively, with 5 bases between them. The full variable domain, completed using reference TRBV7-2 and TRBJ1-2, is GAGVSQSPSNKVTEKGKDVELRCDPISGHTALYWYRQSLGQGLEFLIYFQGNSAPDKSGLPSDRFSAERTGGSVSTLTIQRTQQEDSAVYLCASSWAYGYTFGSGTRLTVV.

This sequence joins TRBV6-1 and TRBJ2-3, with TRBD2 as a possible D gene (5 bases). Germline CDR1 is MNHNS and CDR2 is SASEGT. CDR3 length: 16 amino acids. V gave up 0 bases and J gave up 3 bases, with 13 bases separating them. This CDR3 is CASSEAHMGSTDTQYF. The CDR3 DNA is TGTGCCAGCAGTGAAGCCCACATGGGGAGTACAGATACGCAGTATTTT.

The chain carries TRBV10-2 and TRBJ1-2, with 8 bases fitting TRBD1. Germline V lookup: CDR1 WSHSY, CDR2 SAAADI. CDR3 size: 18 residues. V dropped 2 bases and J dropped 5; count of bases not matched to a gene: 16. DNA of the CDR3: TGCGCCAGCAGTGAGGGGAACTCGGTTCGGACAGGGTTATATGGCTACACCTTC. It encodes CASSEGNSVRTGLYGYTF.

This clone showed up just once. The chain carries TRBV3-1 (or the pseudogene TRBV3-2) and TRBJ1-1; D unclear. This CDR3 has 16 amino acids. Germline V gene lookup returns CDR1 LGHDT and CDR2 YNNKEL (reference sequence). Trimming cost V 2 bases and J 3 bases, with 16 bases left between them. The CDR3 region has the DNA TGTGCCAGCAGCCAATACTCAGGAGGGTGGGACACTGAAGCTTTCTTT. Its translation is CASSQYSGGWDTEAFF.

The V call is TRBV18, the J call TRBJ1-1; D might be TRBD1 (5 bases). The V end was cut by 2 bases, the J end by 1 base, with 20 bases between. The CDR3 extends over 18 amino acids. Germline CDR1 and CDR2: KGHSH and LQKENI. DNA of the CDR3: TGTGCCAGCTCACCAATTTCGTCGCTCGTCAGGGAGAACACTGAAGCTTTCTTT. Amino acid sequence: CASSPISSLVRENTEAFF.

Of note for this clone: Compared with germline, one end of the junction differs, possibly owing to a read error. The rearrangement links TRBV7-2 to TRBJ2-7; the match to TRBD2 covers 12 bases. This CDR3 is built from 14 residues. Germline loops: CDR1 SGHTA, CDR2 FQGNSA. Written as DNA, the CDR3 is TGTGCCAGCAGCCTAGCGGGAGGGCCACGGGAGCAGTACTTC. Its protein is CASSLAGGPREQYF.

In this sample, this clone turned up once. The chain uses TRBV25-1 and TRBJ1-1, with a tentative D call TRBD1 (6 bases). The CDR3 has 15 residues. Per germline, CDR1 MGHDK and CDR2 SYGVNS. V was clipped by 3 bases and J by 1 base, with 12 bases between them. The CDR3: CASSDPTTGNTEAFF. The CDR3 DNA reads TGTGCCAGCAGTGATCCTACGACAGGGAACACTGAAGCTTTCTTT.

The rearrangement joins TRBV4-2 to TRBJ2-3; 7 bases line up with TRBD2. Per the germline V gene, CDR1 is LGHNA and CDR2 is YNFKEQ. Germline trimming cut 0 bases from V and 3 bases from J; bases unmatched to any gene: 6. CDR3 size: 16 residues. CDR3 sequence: CASSQEPSGWTDTQYF. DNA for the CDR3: TGTGCCAGCAGCCAAGAACCTAGCGGTTGGACAGATACGCAGTATTTT.

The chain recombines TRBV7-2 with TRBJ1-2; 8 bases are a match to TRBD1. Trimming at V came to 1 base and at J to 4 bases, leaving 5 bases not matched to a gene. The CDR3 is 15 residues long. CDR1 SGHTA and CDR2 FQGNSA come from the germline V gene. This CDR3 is CASSLGQGLVYGYTF. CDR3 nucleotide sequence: TGTGCCAGCAGCTTAGGACAGGGGTTAGTCTATGGCTACACCTTC.

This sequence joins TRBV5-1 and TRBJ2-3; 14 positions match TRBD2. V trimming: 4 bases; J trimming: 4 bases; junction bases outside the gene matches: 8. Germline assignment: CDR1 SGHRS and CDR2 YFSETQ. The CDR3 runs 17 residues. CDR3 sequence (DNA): TGCGCCAGCAGCATGGGACTAGCGGGGGTGAGGGCAGATACGCAGTATTTT. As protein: CASSMGLAGVRADTQYF. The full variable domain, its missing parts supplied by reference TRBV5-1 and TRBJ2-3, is KAGVTQTPRYLIKTRGQQVTLSCSPISGHRSVSWYQQTPGQGLQFLFEYFSETQRNKGNFPGRFSGRQFSNSRSEMNVSTLELGDSALYLCASSMGLAGVRADTQYFGPGTRLTVL.

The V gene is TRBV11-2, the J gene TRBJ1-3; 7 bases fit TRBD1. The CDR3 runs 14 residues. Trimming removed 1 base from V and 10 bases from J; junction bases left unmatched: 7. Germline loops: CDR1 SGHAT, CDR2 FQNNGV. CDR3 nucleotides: TGTGCCAGCAGCTTAGCTGGACAGGCTAAAACCATATATTTT. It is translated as CASSLAGQAKTIYF. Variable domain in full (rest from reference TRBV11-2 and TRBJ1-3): EAGVAQSPRYKIIEKRQSVAFWCNPISGHATLYWYQQILGQGPKLLIQFQNNGVVDDSQLPKDRFSAERLKGVDSTLKIQPAKLEDSAVYLCASSLAGQAKTIYFGEGSWLTVV.

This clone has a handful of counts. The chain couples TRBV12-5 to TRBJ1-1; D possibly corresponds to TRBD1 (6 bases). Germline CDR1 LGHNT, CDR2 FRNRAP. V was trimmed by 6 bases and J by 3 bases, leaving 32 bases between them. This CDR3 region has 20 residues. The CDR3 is CASGKSQGQTWVEDYTEAFF. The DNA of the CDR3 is TGTGCTAGTGGGAAGTCCCAGGGACAAACATGGGTAGAGGATTACACTGAAGCTTTCTTT.

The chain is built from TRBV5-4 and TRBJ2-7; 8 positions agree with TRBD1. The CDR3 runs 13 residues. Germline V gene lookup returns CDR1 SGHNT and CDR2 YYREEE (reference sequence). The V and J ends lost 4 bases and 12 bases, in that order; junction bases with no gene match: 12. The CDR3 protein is CASSPGDRWEWYF. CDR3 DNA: TGTGCCAGCAGCCCAGGGGACAGGTGGGAATGGTACTTC.

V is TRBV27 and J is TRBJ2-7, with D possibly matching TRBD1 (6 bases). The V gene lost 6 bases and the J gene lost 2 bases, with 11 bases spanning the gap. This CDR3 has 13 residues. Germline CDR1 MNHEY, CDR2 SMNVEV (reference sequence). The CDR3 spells CASSQGIPYEQYF. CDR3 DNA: TGTGCCAGCAGCCAGGGGATCCCCTACGAGCAGTACTTC.

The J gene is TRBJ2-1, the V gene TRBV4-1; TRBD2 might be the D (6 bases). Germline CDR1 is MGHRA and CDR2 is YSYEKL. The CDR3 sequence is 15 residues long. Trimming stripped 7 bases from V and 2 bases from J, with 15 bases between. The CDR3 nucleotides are TGCGCCAGCACCGGGAGCCTAGTGGCCTACAATGAGCAGTTCTTC. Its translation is CASTGSLVAYNEQFF.

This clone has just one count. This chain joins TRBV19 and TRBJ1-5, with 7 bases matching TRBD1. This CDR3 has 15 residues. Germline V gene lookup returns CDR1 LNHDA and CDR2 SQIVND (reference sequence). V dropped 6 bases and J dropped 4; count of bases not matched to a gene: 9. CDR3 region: CASRWGTVINQPQHF. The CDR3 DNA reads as TGTGCCAGTAGGTGGGGGACAGTAATTAATCAGCCCCAGCATTTT.

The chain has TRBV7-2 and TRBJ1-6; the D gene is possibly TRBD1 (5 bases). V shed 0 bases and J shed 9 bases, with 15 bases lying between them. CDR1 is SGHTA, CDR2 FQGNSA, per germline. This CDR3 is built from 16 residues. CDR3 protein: CASSLASAGVGSPLHF. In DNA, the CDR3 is TGTGCCAGCAGCTTAGCATCAGCGGGGGTCGGTTCACCCCTCCACTTT. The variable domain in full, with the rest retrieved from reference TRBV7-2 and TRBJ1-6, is GAGVSQSPSNKVTEKGKDVELRCDPISGHTALYWYRQSLGQGLEFLIYFQGNSAPDKSGLPSDRFSAERTGGSVSTLTIQRTQQEDSAVYLCASSLASAGVGSPLHFGNGTRLTVT.

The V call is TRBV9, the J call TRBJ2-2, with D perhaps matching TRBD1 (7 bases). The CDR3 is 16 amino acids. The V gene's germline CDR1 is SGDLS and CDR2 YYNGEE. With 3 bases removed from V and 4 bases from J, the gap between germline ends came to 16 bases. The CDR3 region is CASSAPRQGGTGELFF. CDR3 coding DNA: TGTGCCAGCAGCGCCCCTCGACAGGGAGGCACCGGGGAGCTGTTTTTT.

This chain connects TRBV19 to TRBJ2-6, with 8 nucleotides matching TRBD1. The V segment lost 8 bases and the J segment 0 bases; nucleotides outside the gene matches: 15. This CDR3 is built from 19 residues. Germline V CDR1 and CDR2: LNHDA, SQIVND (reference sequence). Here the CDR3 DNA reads TGTGCCAGTTATACGGGACAGGCATTACGTAGCTCTGGGGCCAACGTCCTGACTTTC. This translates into CASYTGQALRSSGANVLTF.

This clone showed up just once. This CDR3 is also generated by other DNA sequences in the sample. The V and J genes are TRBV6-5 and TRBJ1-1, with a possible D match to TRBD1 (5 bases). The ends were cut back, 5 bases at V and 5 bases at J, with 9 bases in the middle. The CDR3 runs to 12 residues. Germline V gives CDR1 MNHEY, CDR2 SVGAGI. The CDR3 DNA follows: TGTGCCAGCAGTCAGGGTTCTACTGAAGCTTTCTTT. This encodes CASSQGSTEAFF.

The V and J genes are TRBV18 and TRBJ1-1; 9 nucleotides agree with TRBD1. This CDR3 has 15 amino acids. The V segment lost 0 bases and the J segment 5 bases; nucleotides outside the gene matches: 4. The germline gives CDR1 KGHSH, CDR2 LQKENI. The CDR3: CASSPPQGAVTEAFF. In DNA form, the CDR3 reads TGTGCCAGCTCACCACCACAGGGGGCGGTTACTGAAGCTTTCTTT.

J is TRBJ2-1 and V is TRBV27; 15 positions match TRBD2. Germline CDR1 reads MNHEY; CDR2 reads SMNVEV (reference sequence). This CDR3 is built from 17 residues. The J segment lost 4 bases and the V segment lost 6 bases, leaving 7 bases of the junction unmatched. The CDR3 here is CASRMGLAGGLYNEQFF. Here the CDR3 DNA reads TGTGCCAGCAGGATGGGACTAGCGGGAGGCCTTTACAATGAGCAGTTCTTC.

The CDR3 DNA is TGTGCCAGCAGCCAAGATAGCGGGCGACAAGAGACCCAGTACTTC. Protein: CASSQDSGRQETQYF. The chain carries TRBV4-2 and TRBJ2-5; 7 nucleotides line up with TRBD2. After removal of 0 bases from V and 2 bases from J, the junction contained 3 bases not matched to a gene. From germline, CDR1 is LGHNA and CDR2 YNFKEQ. This CDR3 has 15 residues.

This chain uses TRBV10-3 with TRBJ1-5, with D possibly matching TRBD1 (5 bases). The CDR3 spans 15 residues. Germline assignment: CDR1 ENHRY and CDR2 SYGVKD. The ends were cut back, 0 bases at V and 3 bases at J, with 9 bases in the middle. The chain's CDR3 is CAISESKGFNQPQHF. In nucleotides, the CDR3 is TGTGCCATCAGTGAGTCGAAGGGGTTCAATCAGCCCCAGCATTTT.